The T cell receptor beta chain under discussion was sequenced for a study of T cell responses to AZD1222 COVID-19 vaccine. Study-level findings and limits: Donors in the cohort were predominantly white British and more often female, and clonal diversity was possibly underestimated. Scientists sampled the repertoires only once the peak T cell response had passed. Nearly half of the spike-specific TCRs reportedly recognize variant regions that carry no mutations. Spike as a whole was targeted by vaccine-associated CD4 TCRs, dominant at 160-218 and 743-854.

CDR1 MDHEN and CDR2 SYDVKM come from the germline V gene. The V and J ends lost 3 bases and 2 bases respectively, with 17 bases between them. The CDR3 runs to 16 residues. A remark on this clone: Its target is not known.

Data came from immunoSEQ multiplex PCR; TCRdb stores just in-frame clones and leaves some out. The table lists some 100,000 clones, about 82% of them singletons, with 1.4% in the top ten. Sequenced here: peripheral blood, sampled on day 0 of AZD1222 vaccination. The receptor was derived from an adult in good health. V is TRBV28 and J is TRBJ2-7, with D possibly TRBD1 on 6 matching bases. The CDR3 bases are TGTGCCAGCAGTTTCCCTACGGCAGGGGCCCCCTACGAGCAGTACTTC. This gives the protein CASSFPTAGAPYEQYF.